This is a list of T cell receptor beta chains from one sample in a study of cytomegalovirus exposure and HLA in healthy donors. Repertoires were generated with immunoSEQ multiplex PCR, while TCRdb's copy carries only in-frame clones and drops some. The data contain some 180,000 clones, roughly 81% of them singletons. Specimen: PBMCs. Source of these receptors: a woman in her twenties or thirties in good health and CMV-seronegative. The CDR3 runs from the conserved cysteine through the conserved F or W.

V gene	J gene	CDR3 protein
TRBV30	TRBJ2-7	CAWSAGTGKFEQYF
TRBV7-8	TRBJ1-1	CASSFFRSSAEAFF
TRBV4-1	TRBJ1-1	CASSQNGQGGTEAFF
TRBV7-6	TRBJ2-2	CASSLALAGDTGELFF
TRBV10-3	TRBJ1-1	CAIRGQQNTEAFF
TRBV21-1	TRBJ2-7	CASTPGQGCYEQYF
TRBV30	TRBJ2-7	CAWTVPELNEQYF
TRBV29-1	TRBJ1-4	CSARQGSNEKLFF
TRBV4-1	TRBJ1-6	CASSQDPGLNYNSPLHF
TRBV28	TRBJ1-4	CAVGQNGEKLFF
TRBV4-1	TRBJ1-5	CASSQAGTEYQPQHF
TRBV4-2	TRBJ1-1	CASSQTGGGAEAFF
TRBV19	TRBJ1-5	CASSTEYQPQHF
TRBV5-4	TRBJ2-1	CASSPLTTSAHEQFF
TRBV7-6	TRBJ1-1	CASSSGGGGAEAFF
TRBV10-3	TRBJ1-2	CAISGYSSNYGYTF
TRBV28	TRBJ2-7	CASSLDYEQYF
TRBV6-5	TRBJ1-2	CASSRGSNYGYTF
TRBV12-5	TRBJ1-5	CATGRDRNQPQHF
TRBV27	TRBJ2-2	CASSLNTNTGELFF
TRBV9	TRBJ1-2	CASSTQTGYGYTF
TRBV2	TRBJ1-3	CASSETQGASGNTIYF
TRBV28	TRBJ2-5	CASSLWVGQGKETQYF
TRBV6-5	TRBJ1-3	CASGQLSGNTIYF
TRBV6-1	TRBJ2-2	CASSQQGLASGELFF
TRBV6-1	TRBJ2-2	CASSGPEGSTGELFF
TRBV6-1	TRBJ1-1	CASSERVGGLMNTEAFF
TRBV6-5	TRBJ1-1	CASSRTGGRDTEAFF
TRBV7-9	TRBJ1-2	CASSLPGRYGYTF
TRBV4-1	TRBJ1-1	CASSQTQGNAEAFF
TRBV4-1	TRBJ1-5	CASSQSPVLGSNQPQHF
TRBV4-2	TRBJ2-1	CASSQDLAGSYNEQFF
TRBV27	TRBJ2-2	CASSLSSGGAGGELFF
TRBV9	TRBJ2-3	CASSPRQAERTDTQYF
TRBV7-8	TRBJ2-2	CASSLIQGPTGELFF